The 14 T cell receptor beta chains reported below all come from one sample, sequenced in a study of blood T cell repertoires in COVID-19. Measured with immunoSEQ multiplex PCR; TCRdb has only the in-frame clones, and not every one. Of tens of thousands of clones listed, 80% to 85% are singletons. Sequencing used peripheral blood. The receptors derive from a woman aged 60 to 75 with acute or convalescent COVID-19.

The chain links TRBV6-2 or TRBV6-3 to TRBJ2-1, with 7 nucleotides matching TRBD2. The CDR3 has 19 residues. V lost 6 bases, J lost 7 bases, and 24 bases stayed unmatched. Germline V gene lookup returns CDR1 MNHEY and CDR2 SVGEGT. CDR3 in amino acids: CASSLGFYQRGFPGNEQFF. The DNA of the CDR3 is TGTGCCAGCAGCCTAGGGTTCTACCAGCGGGGATTCCCAGGTAATGAGCAGTTCTTC.

CDR3 nucleotides: TGCGCCAGCAGCCGAAAGCCGACAGGGACCGGGGAGCTGTTTTTT. Residues: CASSRKPTGTGELFF. V usage is TRBV10-1 and J usage is TRBJ2-2, with 7 bases identical to TRBD1. The CDR3 runs to 15 residues. The V gene's germline CDR1 is WNHNN and CDR2 SYGVQD (reference sequence). After removal of 6 bases from V and 5 bases from J, the junction contained 9 bases not matched to a gene.

The CDR3, as DNA: TGTGCCAGCAGCTTATCATCCCCGGGTGGACAGCATCAGCCCCAGCATTTT. Encoded protein: CASSLSSPGGQHQPQHF. V is TRBV13 and J is TRBJ1-5; D may be TRBD1 (6 bases). Trimming took off 2 bases at V and 5 bases at J, with 19 bases between the two ends. The CDR3 is 17 residues long. Germline V gene data show CDR1 as PRHDT and CDR2 as FYEKMQ (reference sequence).

This clone showed up just once. The chain recombines TRBV13 with TRBJ1-2; D gene uncertain. The CDR3 is made up of 17 amino acids. Germline CDR1 reads PRHDT; CDR2 reads FYEKMQ (reference sequence). The V and J ends lost 0 bases and 0 bases respectively, with 14 bases between them. The CDR3 protein is CASSLGTLAETNYGYTF. The DNA of the CDR3 is TGTGCCAGCAGCTTAGGAACTTTAGCGGAAACTAACTATGGCTACACCTTC.

V usage is TRBV9 and J usage is TRBJ2-5; D perhaps matches TRBD2 (7 bases). The CDR3 contains 15 residues. The germline CDR1 and CDR2 sequences are SGDLS and YYNGEE. V was pared by 0 bases and J by 0 bases, with 9 bases between. CDR3 nucleotides: TGTGCCAGCAGCGTAGCGGGGGGCCACCAAGAGACCCAGTACTTC. This codes for CASSVAGGHQETQYF.

The gene calls are TRBV13 and TRBJ1-2, with a tentative D call TRBD1 (6 bases). Germline CDR1 PRHDT, CDR2 FYEKMQ (reference sequence). CDR3 length: 14 amino acids. V shed 3 bases and J shed 2 bases, with 10 bases lying between them. DNA of the CDR3: TGTGCCAGCAGCTTCGGGACACAGAACTATGGCTACACCTTC. Translation gives CASSFGTQNYGYTF.

This clone was observed once. The chain uses TRBV6-5 and TRBJ2-2; unclear D gene. Trimming removed 6 bases from V and 4 bases from J, with 9 bases in between. The length of the CDR3 is 13 residues. Germline loops: CDR1 MNHEY, CDR2 SVGAGI. The CDR3 nucleotides read TGTGCCAGCAGACCACCTAGCACCGGGGAGCTGTTTTTT. The encoded protein is CASRPPSTGELFF.

This clone is classed as medium-sized. The identical CDR3 is also encoded by other nucleotide sequences in the sample. The V gene is TRBV2, the J gene TRBJ1-3; 8 bases align to TRBD1. Trimming at V came to 2 bases and at J to 0 bases, leaving 0 bases not matched to a gene. The germline CDR1 and CDR2 sequences are SNHLY and FYNNEI. The CDR3 length is 15 residues. The CDR3 is CASSETGGSGNTIYF. CDR3 coding DNA: TGTGCCAGCAGTGAAACAGGGGGCTCTGGAAACACCATATATTTT.

V and J are TRBV6-5 and TRBJ1-2, with 7 bases fitting TRBD1. The V and J ends lost 5 bases and 1 base, in that order; junction bases with no gene match: 4. The germline V gene has CDR1 MNHEY and CDR2 SVGAGI. There are 14 residues in the CDR3. DNA for the CDR3: TGTGCCAGCAGTACACGACAGGGTAACTATGGCTACACCTTC. This gives the protein CASSTRQGNYGYTF.

Written as DNA, the CDR3 is TGTGCCAGCTCACCAGGGACAGTTGAAAACATTCAGTACTTC. As protein: CASSPGTVENIQYF. The gene calls are TRBV18 and TRBJ2-4; 7 bases are a match to TRBD1. The germline V gene has CDR1 KGHSH and CDR2 LQKENI. J was trimmed by 5 bases and V by 2 bases; bases with no gene match: 3. This CDR3 has 14 amino acids.

V usage is TRBV3-1 (or the pseudogene TRBV3-2) and J usage is TRBJ2-6; D is uncertain. Deletions cut 4 bases from V and 1 base from J, with 5 bases between. CDR1 and CDR2 from the germline V gene are LGHDT and YNNKEL (reference sequence). CDR3 size: 14 residues. Here the CDR3 reads CASSRSSGANVLTF. The CDR3 region has the DNA TGTGCCAGCAGCCGCAGTTCTGGGGCCAACGTCCTGACTTTC.

The chain joins TRBV5-5 to TRBJ2-3; 8 bases map to TRBD1. Germline values: CDR1 SGHKS, CDR2 YYEKEE (reference sequence). Trimming cost V 0 bases and J 4 bases; bases outside gene matches: 7. CDR3 size: 16 residues. The CDR3 spells CASSLGTGSRPDTQYF. As DNA, the CDR3 is TGTGCCAGCAGCTTGGGGACAGGGAGTAGGCCAGATACGCAGTATTTT.

The rearrangement joins TRBV12-3 or TRBV12-4 to TRBJ1-2; 7 nucleotides agree with TRBD1. J lost 0 bases, V lost 5 bases, and 0 bases had no gene match. This CDR3 comprises 13 residues. CDR3: CASSGTANYGYTF. The CDR3 DNA reads TGTGCCAGCAGTGGGACAGCTAACTATGGCTACACCTTC.

The rearrangement links TRBV19 to TRBJ1-5, with 9 bases identical to TRBD1. In germline, CDR1 is LNHDA, CDR2 SQIVND (reference sequence). J gave up 6 bases and V 6 bases, and 15 bases lay outside the gene matches. CDR3 length: 17 residues. The chain's CDR3 is CASRRGTGNFIGQPQHF. Written as DNA, the CDR3 is TGTGCCAGTAGGAGGGGGACAGGGAATTTCATCGGTCAGCCCCAGCATTTT.